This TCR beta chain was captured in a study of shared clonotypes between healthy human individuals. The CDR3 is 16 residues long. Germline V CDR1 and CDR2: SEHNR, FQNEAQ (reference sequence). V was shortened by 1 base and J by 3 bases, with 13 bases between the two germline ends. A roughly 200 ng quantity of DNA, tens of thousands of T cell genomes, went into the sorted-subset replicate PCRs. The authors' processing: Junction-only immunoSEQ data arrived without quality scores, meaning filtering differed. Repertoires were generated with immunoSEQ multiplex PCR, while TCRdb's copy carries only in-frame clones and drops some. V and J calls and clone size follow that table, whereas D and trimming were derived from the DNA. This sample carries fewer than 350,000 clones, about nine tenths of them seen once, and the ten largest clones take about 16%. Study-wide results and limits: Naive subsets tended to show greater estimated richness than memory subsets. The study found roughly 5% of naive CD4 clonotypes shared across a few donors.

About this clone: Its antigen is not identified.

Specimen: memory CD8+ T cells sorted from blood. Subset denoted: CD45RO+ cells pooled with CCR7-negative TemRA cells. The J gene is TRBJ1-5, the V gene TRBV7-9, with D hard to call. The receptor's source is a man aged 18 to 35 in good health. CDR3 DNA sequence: TGTGCCAGCAGCTTAGGTCCGGGATACTTCAATCAGCCCCAGCATTTT. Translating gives CASSLGPGYFNQPQHF.